Below, one T cell receptor beta chain is given with its context. The antigen this receptor binds is unknown. No much larger clonotype is one base removed from it; base qualities were not supplied. The data were taken from a study of T cell responses to AZD1222 COVID-19 vaccine (dated by TCRdb to the early 2020s). Study-wide context: A total of around 240 trial participants underwent TCR sequencing, of whom about 200 had received two doses of AZD1222 and roughly 26 had received two doses of the MenACWY control vaccine. Trial participants were enrolled by age into subgroups of 18-55, 56-69 and 70-plus years, and 148, 28 and 57 TCR-sequenced participants, respectively, were included in these subgroups.

Broader findings and caveats from the paper: The vaccine-associated CD4 TCRs covered the entire spike protein, and the dominant responses fell in regions 160-218 and 743-854. Spike-specific TCR breadth and depth rose significantly after two AZD1222 doses compared with day 0 and with MenACWY recipients. Conclusions about previously exposed vaccinees are limited, since just a handful of AZD1222 recipients were seropositive for SARS-CoV-2 at baseline. Nearly half of unique spike-specific TCRs reportedly recognized epitopes outside regions mutated in the B.1.351 and B.1.1.7 variants. Because no day 14 peak-response samples were available, repertoires were characterized only after the peak T cell response. Participants were mostly white British, with more females than males. The authors suggested clonal diversity may have been underestimated. In the small 56-69-year group, the increase in depth fell short of significance, most likely because of low power.

The time point label, read with the paper, signifies: about 28 days (+/-7) after the second vaccine dose. Because spike-specific TCR depth and breadth did not differ between the two schedules, AZD1222 recipients who got a second dose at roughly 4 weeks were pooled with those who got a second dose at roughly 12 weeks. Samples from vaccinated people were obtained from the UK trials COV001 and COV002, which included a single-blind randomized controlled phase 2/3 trial of AZD1222 (ChAdOx1 nCoV-19) in healthy adults. For TCRbeta chain sequencing, PBMC samples were collected from trial participants at day 0 and at day 28 after the second dose. Looking up the germline V gene yields CDR1 SGHRS and CDR2 YFSETQ. The CDR3, cysteine through phenylalanine, is 15 amino acids long. Solely the CDR3 DNA is kept, with 45 bases framed from the first base. Relative to germline, V is 0 bases shorter and J is 8 bases shorter, with 12 bases between their ends.

The CDR3 regions of human TCRbeta chains were subjected to immunosequencing. In the source study's methods: Repertoire TCRs were matched against a reference library of SARS-CoV-2-specific TCRs generated with the MIRA antigen-specificity platform. Breadth was defined as the fraction of unique TCRs that were SARS-CoV-2-associated, and depth was defined as the fraction of total T cells that were SARS-CoV-2-associated. Each spike-specific TCR was assigned to its reactive spike region and to a CD4 or CD8 class using the MIRA data. Log10-transformed breadth and depth values were compared by one-way ANOVA with Sidak's multiple comparisons tests. This immuneACCESS table, as held by TCRdb, lists in-frame sequences with V and J called but not all clones. Of the missing ones, under half trace to an unresolved V gene in checked studies; the others have no known cause. V and J calls and clone size are as listed in that table; D and trimming were resolved from the DNA. This sample is represented by 50,000 to 65,000 clones; around 90% of them were singletons. The ten largest clonotypes hold about 15% of the sample.

The chain is encoded by TRBV5-1 joined to TRBJ1-6, with an unclear D gene assignment. The source was peripheral blood, collected 28 days after the second AZD1222 dose. This clonotype was obtained from an adult who received the AZD1222 COVID-19 vaccine. This receptor has the CDR3 CASSLDSRSDSPLHF. The base sequence is TGCGCCAGCAGCTTGGATTCTCGCTCGGATTCACCCCTCCACTTT.